These T cell receptor beta chains were read from a single sample in a study of graft-versus-host responses after intestinal transplantation. These receptors' antigens are unknown. Generated by immunoSEQ multiplex PCR, the TCRdb table keeps only in-frame clones and is missing some. The sample has tens of thousands of clones, 89% seen once. The sequences come from unstimulated CD4+ T cells sorted from spleen or lymph node cells, collected before transplant. These receptor sequences come from a human donor who was the organ donor for an intestinal transplant. CDR3s include the opening cysteine and the closing phenylalanine or tryptophan. A D gene is named only where the DNA matches it firmly. The size entry is marked missing in some rows and otherwise reads once, few, many or a size class.

TRBJ2-7	NA	TRBD2	TRBV6-5	CASRYRIAGYEQYF	TGTGCCAGCAGGTATAGGATAGCGGGCTACGAGCAGTACTTC
TRBJ1-6	NA	NA	TRBV5-5	CASSFRSGVYNSPLHF	TGTGCCAGCAGCTTCCGATCAGGCGTCTATAATTCACCCCTCCACTTT
TRBJ2-7	few	TRBD1	TRBV5-4	CASSWAGTGYEQYF	TGTGCCAGCAGCTGGGCTGGGACAGGTTACGAGCAGTACTTC
TRBJ2-3	NA	NA	TRBV4-2	CASSQELQGLETDTQYF	TGTGCCAGCAGCCAAGAACTCCAGGGGCTTGAAACAGATACGCAGTATTTT
TRBJ1-2	NA	NA	TRBV19	CASSLPTGNKGYTF	TGTGCCAGTAGTCTCCCGACCGGGAACAAGGGCTACACCTTC
TRBJ2-5	once	NA	TRBV11-2	CASRPGAGETQYF	TGTGCCAGCCGTCCCGGGGCGGGGGAGACCCAGTACTTC
TRBJ2-2	NA	TRBD1	TRBV25-1	CASRPTGTGLAGELFF	TGTGCCAGCAGACCCACCGGGACAGGGCTCGCCGGGGAGCTGTTTTTT
TRBJ1-1	once	NA	TRBV7-9	CASGPGGNTEAFF	TGTGCCAGCGGACCTGGAGGGAACACTGAAGCTTTCTTT
TRBJ2-1	NA	TRBD2	TRBV12-5	CASGLSHSGTAYNEQFF	TGTGCTAGTGGTTTGTCGCATAGCGGGACCGCCTACAATGAGCAGTTCTTC
TRBJ1-3	NA	TRBD1	TRBV9	CASSAPRTGVSNTIYF	TGTGCCAGCAGCGCGCCACGGACAGGGGTCTCTAACACCATATATTTT
TRBJ2-5	NA	NA	TRBV29-1	CSVEQGETLRETQYF	TGCAGCGTTGAACAGGGCGAAACCTTAAGAGAGACCCAGTACTTC
TRBJ1-1	few	TRBD1	TRBV30	CAWSVRIWTGRNTEAFF	TGTGCCTGGAGTGTACGGATTTGGACAGGGCGGAACACTGAAGCTTTCTTT
TRBJ2-7	NA	NA	TRBV5-6	CASNLKSGLSAYEQYF	TGTGCCAGCAACCTCAAATCAGGACTGAGTGCCTACGAGCAGTACTTC
TRBJ2-7	NA	NA	TRBV5-8	CASSSRARNGNEQYF	TGTGCCAGCAGCTCCCGGGCCCGAAACGGGAACGAGCAGTACTTC
TRBJ1-4	NA	TRBD1	TRBV28	CASSTAGTGGEKLFF	TGTGCCAGCAGTACCGCCGGGACAGGGGGCGAAAAACTGTTTTTT
TRBJ2-7	NA	TRBD2	TRBV30	CVCKPSGGYEQYF	TGTGTGTGTAAACCATCGGGGGGCTACGAGCAGTACTTC
TRBJ2-1	NA	TRBD1	TRBV6-1	CASSRTGRTYNEQFF	TGTGCCAGCAGTCGGACAGGTCGAACCTACAATGAGCAGTTCTTC
TRBJ1-4	NA	NA	TRBV9	CASSADTGLLFF	TGTGCCAGCAGCGCAGATACAGGGCTACTGTTTTTT
TRBJ1-1	NA	NA	TRBV4-2	CASTARGWDTEAFF	TGTGCCAGCACAGCCCGGGGGTGGGACACTGAAGCTTTCTTT
TRBJ2-2	NA	TRBD1	TRBV29-1	CSAQGDRVNTGELFF	TGCAGCGCTCAGGGGGACAGGGTGAACACCGGGGAGCTGTTTTTT
TRBJ2-7	NA	TRBD1	TRBV6-5	CASSRSGTGLHEQYF	TGTGCCAGCAGTAGGTCCGGGACAGGCTTACACGAGCAGTACTTC
TRBJ2-1	NA	TRBD1	TRBV10-3	CAISEPTQGINEQFF	TGTGCCATCAGTGAACCAACACAGGGGATCAATGAGCAGTTCTTC
TRBJ2-2	NA	NA	TRBV7-3	CASSATGSYTGELFF	TGTGCCAGCAGCGCCACAGGTTCCTACACCGGGGAGCTGTTTTTT
TRBJ1-2	NA	NA	TRBV28	CASSSPAQGHYGYTF	TGTGCCAGCAGTTCCCCAGCACAGGGCCACTATGGCTACACCTTC
TRBJ2-1	NA	TRBD2	TRBV28	CASSRGLATNEQFF	TGTGCCAGCAGTCGTGGACTAGCAACAAATGAGCAGTTCTTC
TRBJ1-4	NA	NA	TRBV28	CASRLGGGDEKLFF	TGTGCCAGCAGACTCGGCGGAGGAGATGAAAAACTGTTTTTT
TRBJ1-2	NA	NA	TRBV11-2	CASRKTVHPNYGYTF	TGTGCCAGCAGAAAGACAGTACACCCTAACTATGGCTACACCTTC
TRBJ1-5	NA	NA	TRBV5-6	CASSLVQANQPQHF	TGTGCCAGCAGCTTGGTGCAGGCGAATCAGCCCCAGCATTTT
TRBJ2-7	few	TRBD1	TRBV4-3	CASSQWGRRDRSYEQYF	TGCGCCAGCAGCCAGTGGGGCAGGCGGGACAGGAGCTACGAGCAGTACTTC
TRBJ2-2	NA	TRBD2	TRBV5-1	CASSLPSGPTGELFF	TGCGCCAGCAGCTTACCTAGCGGGCCAACCGGGGAGCTGTTTTTT
TRBJ2-2	NA	TRBD2	TRBV28	CASSLGLAGPRGTGELFF	TGTGCCAGCAGTTTGGGACTAGCGGGACCTCGGGGCACCGGGGAGCTGTTTTTT
TRBJ1-1	NA	TRBD1	TRBV28	CASSLKGQGSHTEAFF	TGTGCCAGCAGTTTAAAAGGACAGGGAAGCCACACTGAAGCTTTCTTT
TRBJ1-4	NA	TRBD1	TRBV30	CAWKYRGYEKLFF	TGTGCCTGGAAATACAGGGGATATGAAAAACTGTTTTTT
TRBJ2-7	NA	NA	TRBV19	CASSSQTLGEQYF	TGTGCCAGTAGCTCCCAGACTCTTGGGGAGCAGTACTTC
TRBJ2-7	few	TRBD1	TRBV28	CAGIQGIYEQYF	TGTGCCGGGATACAGGGGATCTACGAGCAGTACTTC
TRBJ1-5	NA	NA	TRBV28	CASSPSPPSQHF	TGTGCCAGCAGTCCTTCCCCCCCCTCCCAGCATTTT
TRBJ2-7	NA	NA	TRBV28	CASSLGPFVPEQYF	TGTGCCAGCAGTTTAGGGCCTTTTGTTCCCGAGCAGTACTTC
TRBJ2-7	NA	TRBD1	TRBV10-3	CAISRTGVTYEQYF	TGTGCCATCAGTCGGACAGGGGTTACCTACGAGCAGTACTTC
TRBJ2-3	NA	TRBD2	TRBV9	CATLAAQTDTQYF	TGTGCCACACTAGCGGCCCAGACAGATACGCAGTATTTT
TRBJ1-2	NA	NA	TRBV7-8	CASSLLASAGDLRGYTF	TGTGCCAGCAGCTTACTTGCGAGCGCAGGGGATCTTAGGGGCTACACCTTC
TRBJ1-1	NA	TRBD1	TRBV6-5	CASTQDRDTEAFF	TGTGCCAGCACCCAGGACAGGGACACTGAAGCTTTCTTT
TRBJ1-2	NA	TRBD1	TRBV28	CASSLGQGVYGYTF	TGTGCCAGCAGTTTAGGACAGGGTGTATATGGCTACACCTTC
TRBJ2-1	NA	TRBD2	TRBV5-1	CASSRGTSGNEQFF	TGCGCCAGCAGCCGTGGGACTAGCGGGAATGAGCAGTTCTTC
TRBJ2-3	NA	NA	TRBV4-1	CASSQGQGKQKDTQYF	TGCGCCAGCAGCCAAGGGCAGGGAAAACAGAAAGATACGCAGTATTTT